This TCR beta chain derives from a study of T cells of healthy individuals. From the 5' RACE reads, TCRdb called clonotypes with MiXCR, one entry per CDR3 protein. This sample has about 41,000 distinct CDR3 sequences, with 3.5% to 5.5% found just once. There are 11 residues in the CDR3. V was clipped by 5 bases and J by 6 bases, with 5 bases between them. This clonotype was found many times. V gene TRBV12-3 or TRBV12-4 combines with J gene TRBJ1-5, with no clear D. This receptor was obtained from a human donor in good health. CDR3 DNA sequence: TGTGCCAGCAGTCTTGGTCAGCCCCAGCATTTT. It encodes CASSLGQPQHF.